These T cell receptor beta chains were read from a single sample in a study of OX40 agonist ivuxolimab in advanced cancers. The repertoire was sequenced with immunoSEQ multiplex PCR; TCRdb's copy has only in-frame clones and lacks some. The sample records 25,000 to 30,000 clones, 70% to 90% being singletons. Sequenced material: CD4+ or CD8+ T cells sorted from blood, taken in a trial of the OX40 agonist ivuxolimab. The receptors stem from an adult with an advanced solid tumor such as melanoma, head and neck, liver or kidney cancer. CDR3s include the opening cysteine and the closing phenylalanine or tryptophan.

>TRBJ1-5|TRBV2
CASSEGRDYRGNQPQHF
>TRBJ1-5|TRBV19
CASSIEDRGYSNQPQHF
>TRBJ2-2|TRBV6-5
CASSLQGYSGHGELFF
>TRBJ1-3|TRBV10-2
CASSETGVFRNTIYF
>TRBJ2-3|TRBV9
CASSVGTTSTDTQYF
>TRBJ2-1|TRBV4-1
CASSQTGLARHEQFF
>TRBJ1-5|TRBV9
CASSPGGGHQPQHF
>TRBJ1-1|TRBV9
CASSPWVGNVEAFF
>TRBJ1-6|TRBV27
CASSLRVNSPLHF
>TRBJ2-7|TRBV19
CASSTSGQGGSYEQYF
>TRBJ1-1|TRBV9
CASSVDRVNTEAFF
>TRBJ2-3|TRBV18
CASSPRTGASTDTQYF
>TRBJ1-2|TRBV5-6
CASSLSRDMNTF
>TRBJ1-3|TRBV5-4
CASSAVTGTSGNTIYF
>TRBJ1-1|TRBV28
CAIGRGGGTEAFF
>TRBJ2-7|TRBV7-2
CASSFSYEQYF
>TRBJ2-7|TRBV7-8
CASRARVGGSRFHEQYF
>TRBJ2-3|TRBV18
CASSPTQGSTDTQYF
>TRBJ1-1|TRBV9
CASSSYGTGAEAFF
>TRBJ2-3|TRBV27
CASSLLGRGADTQYF
>TRBJ1-2|TRBV9
CASSVGDSRGYGYTF
>TRBJ2-2|TRBV28
CASSFLSPSGSMWTGELFF
>TRBJ2-2|TRBV27
CASWGGGGMTGELFF
>TRBJ2-5|TRBV6-6
CASMPTGTGLETQYF
>TRBJ1-5|TRBV9
CASSSTGASNQPQHF
>TRBJ1-2|TRBV2
CASSDTNRVNYGYTF
>TRBJ1-2|TRBV9
CASSVALGSNYGYTF
>TRBJ2-7|TRBV19
CASSINFRGALGEQYF
>TRBJ2-1|TRBV5-1
CASATIPGNEQFF
>TRBJ1-5|TRBV29-1
CSVGGVGFAEPQHF
>TRBJ1-2|TRBV20-1
CSADLRAYTF
>TRBJ2-1|TRBV7-2
CASSLAGGAYNEQFF
>TRBJ1-3|TRBV21-1
CASSKWETGFLRGNTIYF
>TRBJ2-1|TRBV28
CASSRGLAGGGSRDEQFF
>TRBJ2-1|TRBV6-6
CAINTGDEQFF
>TRBJ2-6|TRBV19
CASSTKDRYSGANVLTF
>TRBJ2-7|TRBV15
CATSRDMSSGDEQYF
>TRBJ2-1|TRBV7-9
CASSPRDRANEQFF
>TRBJ2-3|TRBV7-9
CASEWAGADTQYF
>TRBJ2-7|TRBV7-8
CASSLGGQISYEQYF
>TRBJ1-4|TRBV27
CASSRSHPNEKLFF
>TRBJ1-2|TRBV2
CASSDRGRAVVGYTF